The rows below give T cell receptor beta chains drawn from one sample of a study of T cell responses to AZD1222 COVID-19 vaccine. Profiled with immunoSEQ multiplex PCR; TCRdb holds only in-frame clones, not every one. Among some 96,000 clones listed, about four fifths were seen once. The sample here was peripheral blood, taken 28 days after the second AZD1222 dose. All receptors come from an adult who received the AZD1222 COVID-19 vaccine. The CDR3 runs from the conserved cysteine through the conserved F or W. D genes are given only for firm matches. Some rows have no size entry. The others give once, few or many, or a class for an expanded clone.

J,size,D,V,DNA,CDR3
TRBJ2-3,-,-,TRBV25-1,TGTGCCAGCAGTCGGAGTCCCACAGATACGCAGTATTTT,CASSRSPTDTQYF
TRBJ2-7,-,-,TRBV2,TGTGCCAGCATAACTGCTACCTACGAGCAGTACTTC,CASITATYEQYF
TRBJ1-2,-,TRBD1,TRBV5-1,TGCGCCAGCAGCCCCGGGACAGGGGAAAGTATTTACTATGGCTACACCTTC,CASSPGTGESIYYGYTF
TRBJ2-2,few,-,TRBV7-9,TGTGCCAGCAGCTTAGGTAGAGGGACTGGGGACACCGGGGAGCTGTTTTTT,CASSLGRGTGDTGELFF
TRBJ2-3,-,-,TRBV11-1,TGTGCCAGCAGCTTAGATCGAGGCACAGATACGCAGTATTTT,CASSLDRGTDTQYF
TRBJ2-1,-,TRBD2,TRBV4-2,TGTGCCAGCAGCCCCCAGACTAGCGGGGGGGTGGATGAGCAGTTCTTC,CASSPQTSGGVDEQFF
TRBJ2-1,-,TRBD1,TRBV27,TGTGCCAGCAGTCCATTCGTCACGGGACAGGAGCAGTTCTTC,CASSPFVTGQEQFF
TRBJ1-1,-,-,TRBV9,TGTGCCAGCAGCGTAGGAGGGAAAGGGACTGAAGCTTTCTTT,CASSVGGKGTEAFF
TRBJ1-1,-,-,TRBV7-8,TGTGCCAGCAGCTTAGTAGGCTACACTGAAGCTTTCTTT,CASSLVGYTEAFF
TRBJ1-6,-,-,TRBV27,-,CASSTSTGWNSPLHF
TRBJ2-4,-,-,TRBV19,TGTGCCAGTAGTATCGGGGACTTTGACATTCAGTACTTC,CASSIGDFDIQYF
TRBJ1-2,once,TRBD1,TRBV19,TGTGCCAGTAGGGATCAGGGGACAGGGTCGTTCGGCTACACCTTC,CASRDQGTGSFGYTF
TRBJ1-4,-,TRBD1,TRBV6-2/TRBV6-3,TGTGCCAGCAGTTACCGAGGGACAGGGGGAGGAAAACTGTTTTTT,CASSYRGTGGGKLFF
TRBJ2-1,-,-,TRBV29-1,TGCAGCGTTGCCACCCAGATTTACAATGAGCAGTTCTTC,CSVATQIYNEQFF
TRBJ1-2,once,TRBD1,TRBV6-6,TGTGCCAGCAGATCGACAGGGAGTAACTATGGCTACACCTTC,CASRSTGSNYGYTF
TRBJ2-4,-,-,TRBV18,TGTGCCAGCTCAGCCGGACAGAGCGGAAAAAACATTCAGTACTTC,CASSAGQSGKNIQYF
TRBJ1-1,-,TRBD1,TRBV5-1,TGCGCCAGCAGCCTACAGGGGAATGGTGAAGCTTTCTTT,CASSLQGNGEAFF
TRBJ1-1,-,-,TRBV6-5,TGTGCCAGCAGTTACCCGAACACTGAAGCTTTCTTT,CASSYPNTEAFF
TRBJ2-3,-,-,TRBV5-6,TGTGCCAGCAGCTTAGCTGGGGCAGATACGCAGTATTTT,CASSLAGADTQYF
TRBJ1-6,once,-,TRBV20-1,TGCAGTGCTAGTTTCACAGGGAGAGGACCTAATTCACCCCTCCACTTT,CSASFTGRGPNSPLHF
TRBJ2-3,-,TRBD2,TRBV19,TGTGCCAGCTCCTTGAGGTCGCGGGGGGTCACAGATACGCAGTATTTT,CASSLRSRGVTDTQYF
TRBJ2-7,-,-,TRBV29-1,TGCAGCGACCCGGGCTACCCCTACGAGCAGTACTTC,CSDPGYPYEQYF
TRBJ1-6,-,-,TRBV10-2,TGCGCCAGCAGTGAGGCAGGGAAGAATTCACCCCTCCACTTT,CASSEAGKNSPLHF
TRBJ1-3,-,TRBD1,TRBV7-3,TGTGCCAGCCAAGACAGGGCTGGAAACACCATATATTTT,CASQDRAGNTIYF
TRBJ1-4,-,-,TRBV15,TGTGCCACCAGCAGAGACCCGGGGGAGGAAAAACTGTTTTTT,CATSRDPGEEKLFF
TRBJ2-1,-,TRBD1,TRBV19,TGTGCCAGTAACAGGGGGCGCGGGGTAAATGAGCAGTTCTTC,CASNRGRGVNEQFF
TRBJ2-3,-,-,TRBV11-3,TGTGCCAGCAGCTTCCGACAAACTAGCACAGATACGCAGTATTTT,CASSFRQTSTDTQYF
TRBJ1-2,-,-,TRBV5-1,TGCGCCAGCAGCCGTGGGGACCTTGTGAAGGGAATCGACTATGGCTACACCTTC,CASSRGDLVKGIDYGYTF
TRBJ2-1,-,TRBD2,TRBV27,TGTGCCAGCAGTTCTAGCGGGAGCTATAATGCCGATGAGCAGTTCTTC,CASSSSGSYNADEQFF
TRBJ1-1,-,-,TRBV3-1/TRBV3-2,TGTGCCAGCAGCCGCCTACGGCTCGTGAACACTGAAGCTTTCTTT,CASSRLRLVNTEAFF
TRBJ2-3,-,TRBD1,TRBV9,TGTGCCAGCAGCGTAGCTGGAAGGGGGCATAGCACAGATACGCAGTATTTT,CASSVAGRGHSTDTQYF
TRBJ1-2,-,-,TRBV6-2/TRBV6-3,TGTGCCAGCAGTTACCCCGCAGGGTCCTATGGCTACACCTTC,CASSYPAGSYGYTF
TRBJ1-1,-,-,TRBV5-1,TGCGCCAGCACTAGGGGATCGCACACTGAAGCTTTCTTT,CASTRGSHTEAFF
TRBJ1-1,-,-,TRBV2,TGTGCCAGCAGGATGAACCCAAAGGGGAACACTGAAGCTTTCTTT,CASRMNPKGNTEAFF
TRBJ2-5,-,TRBD2,TRBV5-1,TGCGCCAGCGGTCTAGCGGGATTAGAGACCCAGTACTTC,CASGLAGLETQYF
TRBJ1-1,-,TRBD1,TRBV7-6,TGTGCCAGCCACGCTCAGGGGGGGAACACTGAAGCTTTCTTT,CASHAQGGNTEAFF
TRBJ2-5,-,-,TRBV18,TGTGCCAGCTCACCCCCAGGGCAAGAGACCCAGTACTTC,CASSPPGQETQYF
TRBJ1-2,-,-,TRBV9,TGTGCCAGCAGCGCCCGGGGTCATGGCTACACCTTC,CASSARGHGYTF
TRBJ1-1,once,TRBD1,TRBV12-3/TRBV12-4,TGTGCCAGCAGAAGGACAGGGGGCACTGAAGCTTTCTTT,CASRRTGGTEAFF
TRBJ2-1,-,-,TRBV5-1,TGCGCCAGCAGCTTATCGGGACCCCTGGATGAGCAGTTCTTC,CASSLSGPLDEQFF
TRBJ2-2,-,-,TRBV29-1,TGCAGCGGAGCCTGGAACACCGGGGAGCTGTTTTTT,CSGAWNTGELFF
TRBJ2-2,-,-,TRBV27,TGTGCCAGCAGTATCGAGGACCCAGCAGCCAGGGGCGGGGAGCTGTTTTTT,CASSIEDPAARGGELFF
TRBJ2-1,-,-,TRBV6-5,TGTGCCACCACACGGGGACCGCACAATGAGCAGTTCTTC,CATTRGPHNEQFF
TRBJ2-7,-,TRBD2,TRBV3-1/TRBV3-2,TGTGCCAGCAGCCAAGATTTAGAGCGGGGCCCCTACGAGCAGTACTTC,CASSQDLERGPYEQYF
TRBJ1-5,-,-,TRBV10-3,TGTGCCATCAGTGGAGCGACGGGTGATCAGCCCCAGCATTTT,CAISGATGDQPQHF
TRBJ2-7,-,-,TRBV15,TGTGCCACCAGCAGAGGGCAGGGCCCCTACGAGCAGTACTTC,CATSRGQGPYEQYF
TRBJ2-7,-,TRBD1,TRBV14,TGTGCCAGCAGCCCTCTAAAAAAGGGGGCTGAGTACTTC,CASSPLKKGAEYF
TRBJ1-4,-,TRBD1,TRBV4-1,TGCGCCAGCAGCCCCCCCCGGGACAGGGATCGTAATGAAAAACTGTTTTTT,CASSPPRDRDRNEKLFF
TRBJ2-7,-,-,TRBV9,TGTGCCAGCAGCGCCCCCGGGCTGGCAGGCGAGCAGTACTTC,CASSAPGLAGEQYF
TRBJ2-7,few,-,TRBV20-1,TGCAGTGCTAGAGTTGGCTACGAGCAGTACTTC,CSARVGYEQYF
TRBJ2-7,-,-,TRBV11-2,TGTGCCAGCAGCTTAGGTGGGCGGGCCTCCTACGAGCAGTACTTC,CASSLGGRASYEQYF
TRBJ1-2,-,-,TRBV27,TGTGCCAGCAGTTCTTCCGCTATAGGGGGGTATGGCTACACCTTC,CASSSSAIGGYGYTF
TRBJ2-1,-,TRBD2,TRBV24-1,TGTGCCACCAGTGGGGTCAAAGGGACTAGCGGGGGCCCCCGCTCCTACAATGAGCAGTTCTTC,CATSGVKGTSGGPRSYNEQFF
TRBJ1-2,-,TRBD1,TRBV6-5,TGTGCCAGCAGTTCACAGGGGGCAGGTAGCTACACCTTC,CASSSQGAGSYTF
TRBJ1-4,-,-,TRBV6-6,TGTGCCAGCTGGCGGGAAAAACTGTTTTTT,CASWREKLFF
TRBJ2-6,once,-,TRBV10-3,TGTGCCATCAGTGAACACCCGACGGAAACCCAATCTGGGGCCAACGTCCTGACTTTC,CAISEHPTETQSGANVLTF
TRBJ2-7,-,-,TRBV3-1/TRBV3-2,TGTGCCAGCAGCCAACGAGAGACCACCGAGCAGTACTTC,CASSQRETTEQYF
TRBJ1-1,-,-,TRBV29-1,TGCAGCGTTGAAGCAGGGGAGGGAGCTTTCTTT,CSVEAGEGAFF
TRBJ1-1,-,TRBD1,TRBV10-3,TGTGCCACCGGGACAGGGAGGGGCGCTGAAGCTTTCTTT,CATGTGRGAEAFF
TRBJ1-5,-,-,TRBV18,TGTGCCAGCTCACCAGGTTTGAGTCAGCCCCAGCATTTT,CASSPGLSQPQHF